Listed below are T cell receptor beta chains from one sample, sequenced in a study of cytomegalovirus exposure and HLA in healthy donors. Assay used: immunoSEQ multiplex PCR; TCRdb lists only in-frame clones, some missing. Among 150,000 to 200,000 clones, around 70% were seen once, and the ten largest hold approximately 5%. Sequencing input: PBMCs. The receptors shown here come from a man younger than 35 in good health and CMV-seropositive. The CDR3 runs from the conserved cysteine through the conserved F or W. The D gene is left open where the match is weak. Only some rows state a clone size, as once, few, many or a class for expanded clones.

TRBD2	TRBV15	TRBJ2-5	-	CATSRLTSGGQETQYF	TGTGCCACCAGCAGACTAACTAGCGGGGGTCAAGAGACCCAGTACTTC
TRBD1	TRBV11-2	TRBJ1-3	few	CASSLGTGTGNTIYF	TGTGCCAGCAGCTTAGGGACAGGGACTGGAAACACCATATATTTT
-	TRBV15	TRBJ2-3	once	CATSRDRAGGDTQYF	TGTGCCACCAGCAGAGATCGGGCTGGGGGGGATACGCAGTATTTT
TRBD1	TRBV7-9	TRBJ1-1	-	CASSLRLQGAKGGNTEAFF	TGTGCCAGCAGCTTAAGGTTGCAGGGGGCTAAAGGGGGGAACACTGAAGCTTTCTTT
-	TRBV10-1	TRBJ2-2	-	CASSDTYTGELFF	TGCGCCAGCAGCGACACTTACACCGGGGAGCTGTTTTTT
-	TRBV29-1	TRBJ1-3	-	CSVNQGSGNTIYF	TGCAGCGTAAATCAGGGCTCCGGAAACACCATATATTTT
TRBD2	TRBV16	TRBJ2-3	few	CASSWTSGTSDTQYF	TGTGCCAGCAGCTGGACTAGCGGGACATCAGATACGCAGTATTTT
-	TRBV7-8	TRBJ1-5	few	CASSFLQGRGQPQHF	TGTGCCAGCAGCTTTTTACAGGGAAGAGGGCAGCCCCAGCATTTT
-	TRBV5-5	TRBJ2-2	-	CASSLFRLGQTNTGELFF	TGTGCCAGCAGCCTGTTCCGTTTAGGACAGACCAACACCGGGGAGCTGTTTTTT
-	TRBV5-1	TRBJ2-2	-	CASSFDWVGGELFF	TGCGCCAGCAGTTTCGACTGGGTGGGCGGGGAGCTGTTTTTT
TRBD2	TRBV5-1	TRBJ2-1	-	CASSSDSGINNEQFF	TGCGCCAGCAGCTCGGATAGCGGGATTAACAATGAGCAGTTCTTC
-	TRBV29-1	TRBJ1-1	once	CSVELRGGAFF	TGCAGCGTTGAACTGCGGGGGGGAGCTTTCTTT
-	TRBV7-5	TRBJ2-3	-	CARSPSGKPDTQYF	TGTGCCAGAAGCCCTAGCGGGAAGCCAGATACGCAGTATTTT
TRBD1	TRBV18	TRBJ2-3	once	CASSPRGDRGPSDTQYF	TGTGCCAGCTCACCACGCGGGGACAGGGGGCCGTCAGATACGCAGTATTTT
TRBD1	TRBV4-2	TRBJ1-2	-	CASSQEDRGAVGYTF	TGTGCCAGCAGCCAAGAAGACAGGGGGGCAGTCGGCTACACCTTC
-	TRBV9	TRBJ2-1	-	CASSVESGREQFF	TGTGCCAGCAGCGTAGAATCGGGTAGAGAGCAGTTCTTC
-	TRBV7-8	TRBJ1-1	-	CASSLAADLNTEAFF	TGTGCCAGCAGCTTAGCGGCAGATTTGAACACTGAAGCTTTCTTT
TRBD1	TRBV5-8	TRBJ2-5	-	CASSLGAGGSKGDTQYF	TGTGCCAGCAGCTTGGGGGCAGGGGGCTCTAAAGGTGATACCCAGTACTTC
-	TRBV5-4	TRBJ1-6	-	CASSPRAGGEFNSPLHF	TGTGCCAGCAGCCCTCGTGCAGGTGGTGAGTTTAATTCACCCCTCCACTTT
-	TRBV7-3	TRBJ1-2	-	CASSLNGGAEGYTF	TGTGCCAGCAGCTTAAATGGGGGGGCGGAAGGCTACACCTTC
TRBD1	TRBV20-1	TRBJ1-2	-	CSATWGTGYTF	TGCAGTGCTACATGGGGGACAGGTTACACCTTC
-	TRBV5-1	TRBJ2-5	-	CASSLALQETQYF	TGCGCCAGCAGCTTGGCCCTCCAAGAGACCCAGTACTTC
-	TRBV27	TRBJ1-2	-	CASSLDGAGYGYTF	TGTGCCAGCAGTTTAGATGGGGCAGGCTATGGCTACACCTTC
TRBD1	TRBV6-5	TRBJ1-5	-	CASSYGQGVQPQHF	TGTGCCAGCAGTTACGGGCAGGGGGTACAGCCCCAGCATTTT
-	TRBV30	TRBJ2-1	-	CAWSVGLEEFF	TGTGCCTGGAGTGTCGGACTCGAGGAGTTCTTC
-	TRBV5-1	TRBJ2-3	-	CASSLSGGTDTQYF	TGCGCCAGCAGCTTATCCGGGGGCACAGATACGCAGTATTTT
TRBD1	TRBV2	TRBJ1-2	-	CASSEGQGGNYGYTF	TGTGCCAGCAGTGAAGGACAGGGCGGCAACTATGGCTACACCTTC
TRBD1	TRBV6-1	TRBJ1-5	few	CASGQDIDQPQHF	TGTGCCAGTGGACAGGATATCGATCAGCCCCAGCATTTT
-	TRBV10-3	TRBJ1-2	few	CAISFEPGNYGYTF	TGTGCCATCAGCTTTGAACCAGGGAACTATGGCTACACCTTC
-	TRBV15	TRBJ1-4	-	CATSRGQAGVNEKLFF	TGTGCCACCAGCAGAGGACAGGCAGGGGTTAATGAAAAACTGTTTTTT
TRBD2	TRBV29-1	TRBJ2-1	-	CSVDSSGYNEQFF	TGCAGCGTTGATTCTAGCGGCTACAATGAGCAGTTCTTC
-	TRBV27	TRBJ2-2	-	CASSLRATGELFF	TGTGCCAGCAGTTTAAGAGCCACCGGGGAGCTGTTTTTT
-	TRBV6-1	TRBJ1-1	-	CASQEGRAEAFF	TGTGCCAGCCAGGAGGGGAGGGCTGAAGCTTTCTTT
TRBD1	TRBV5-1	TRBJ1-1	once	CASSLTGGGSTEAFF	TGCGCCAGCAGCTTGACAGGGGGAGGCTCCACTGAAGCTTTCTTT
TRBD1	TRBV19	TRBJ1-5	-	CASSVTGGGQPQHF	TGTGCCAGTAGTGTAACAGGGGGCGGACAGCCCCAGCATTTT
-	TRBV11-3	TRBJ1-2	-	CASSLSSYGYTF	TGTGCCAGCAGCTTAAGCTCATATGGCTACACCTTC
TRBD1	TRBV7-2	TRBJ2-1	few	CASSLISGTAPYNEQFF	TGTGCCAGCAGCTTAATATCCGGGACAGCCCCTTACAATGAGCAGTTCTTC
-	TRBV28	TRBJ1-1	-	CASSLNMNTEAFF	TGTGCCAGCAGTTTGAACATGAACACTGAAGCTTTCTTT
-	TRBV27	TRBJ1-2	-	CASSLGQNYGYTF	TGTGCCAGCAGTTTAGGGCAAAACTATGGCTACACCTTC
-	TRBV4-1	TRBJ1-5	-	CASSQDKGPGLDPQHF	TGCGCCAGCAGCCAAGATAAGGGGCCGGGCCTCGATCCCCAGCATTTT
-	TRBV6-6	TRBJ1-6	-	CASSNESPLHF	TGTGCCAGCAGTAACGAGAGCCCCCTCCACTTT
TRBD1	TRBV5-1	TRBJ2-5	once	CASSPPGTGGEETQYF	TGCGCCAGCAGCCCCCCCGGGACAGGGGGCGAGGAGACCCAGTACTTC
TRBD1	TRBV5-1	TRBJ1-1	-	CASSFGGGQGLKNTEAFF	TGCGCCAGCAGCTTCGGTGGGGGACAGGGACTTAAGAACACTGAAGCTTTCTTT
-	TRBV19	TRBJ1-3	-	CASSIEGRAGNTIYF	TGTGCCAGTAGTATAGAGGGCAGGGCTGGAAACACCATATATTTT
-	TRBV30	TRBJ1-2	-	CAWSTAAEHYGYTF	TGTGCCTGGAGCACAGCGGCCGAGCACTATGGCTACACCTTC
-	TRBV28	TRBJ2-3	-	CASRGAGSTDTQYF	TGTGCCAGCAGGGGTGCAGGGAGCACAGATACGCAGTATTTT
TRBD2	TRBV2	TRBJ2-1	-	CASGAGSGGAFEQFF	TGTGCCAGTGGGGCCGGTAGCGGGGGGGCCTTTGAGCAGTTCTTC
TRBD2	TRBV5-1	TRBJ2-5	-	CASSLNGGADETQYF	TGCGCCAGCAGCTTGAACGGGGGGGCCGATGAGACCCAGTACTTC
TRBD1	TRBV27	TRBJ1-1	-	CASSPDRGSGTEAFF	TGTGCCAGCAGTCCGGACAGGGGATCTGGCACTGAAGCTTTCTTT
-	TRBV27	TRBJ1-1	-	CASATNTEAFF	TGTGCCAGCGCCACTAACACTGAAGCTTTCTTT
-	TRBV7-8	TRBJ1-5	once	CASTPSQVSNQPQHF	TGTGCCAGCACCCCGAGCCAAGTTAGCAATCAGCCCCAGCATTTT
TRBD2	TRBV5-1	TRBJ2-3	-	CASSFRGPGLAGGRGTDTQYF	TGCGCCAGCAGCTTCCGTGGGCCTGGACTAGCGGGGGGGAGAGGCACAGATACGCAGTATTTT
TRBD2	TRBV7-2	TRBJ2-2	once	CASSFRLAGHTGELFF	TGTGCCAGCAGCTTTCGACTAGCGGGACACACCGGGGAGCTGTTTTTT
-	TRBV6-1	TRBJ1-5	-	CASSEIPGMSNQPQHF	TGTGCCAGCAGTGAAATCCCAGGGATGAGCAATCAGCCCCAGCATTTT
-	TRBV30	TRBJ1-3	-	CASAGGSGNTIYF	TGTGCCTCCGCGGGGGGCTCTGGAAACACCATATATTTT